Below, 18 T cell receptor beta chains from the same sample are listed, as sequenced in a study of OX40 agonist ivuxolimab in advanced cancers. TCRdb's copy holds only in-frame clones and misses some; the assay was immunoSEQ multiplex PCR. The repertoire holds around 65,000 clones, with roughly nine tenths as singletons. The sample here was CD4+ or CD8+ T cells sorted from blood, taken in a trial of the OX40 agonist ivuxolimab. The receptors shown here come from an adult with an advanced solid tumor such as melanoma, head and neck, liver or kidney cancer.

This clone occurred a few times. The chain employs TRBV5-1 and TRBJ1-2; D is unresolved. V was cut by 0 bases and J by 0 bases, with 12 bases left in between. Germline assignment: CDR1 SGHRS and CDR2 YFSETQ. There are 16 residues in the CDR3. The CDR3 is CASSLGWGPTNYGYTF. The CDR3 region has the DNA TGCGCCAGCAGCTTGGGATGGGGTCCCACTAACTATGGCTACACCTTC.

The V call is TRBV4-1, the J call TRBJ2-7; no definite D call. V lost 0 bases and J lost 3, with 12 bases in between. This CDR3 is 15 amino acids long. Per the germline V gene, CDR1 is MGHRA and CDR2 is YSYEKL. The CDR3 DNA reads as TGCGCCAGCAGCCAAGAGGGATTAGCCCGCTACGAGCAGTACTTC. It translates to CASSQEGLARYEQYF.

The CDR3 region is CASSDRGVGEKLFF. CDR3 DNA: TGTGCCAGCAGTGACAGGGGGGTCGGCGAAAAACTGTTTTTT. The chain uses TRBV6-6 and TRBJ1-4; 9 bases are shared with TRBD1. V gave up 5 bases and J gave up 8 bases; unmatched junction bases: 6. Germline CDR1 MNHNY, CDR2 SVGAGI (reference sequence). The length of the CDR3 is 14 residues.

This sequence joins TRBV6-5 and TRBJ2-1; TRBD2 aligns across 7 bases. This CDR3 spans 14 amino acids. V lost 5 bases, J lost 8 bases, and 9 bases stayed unmatched. CDR1 and CDR2 from the germline V gene are MNHEY and SVGAGI. The CDR3 sequence is CASSPRTRIDEQFF. For the CDR3, the DNA is TGTGCCAGCAGTCCCCGGACTAGGATCGATGAGCAGTTCTTC.

This clone was seen once. V usage is TRBV5-1 and J usage is TRBJ2-1; a weak D match, TRBD1 (5 bases). Between the trimmed V and J ends, which lost 4 bases and 4 bases, there was a span of 9 bases. This CDR3 spans 13 amino acids. Germline lookup yields CDR1 SGHRS and CDR2 YFSETQ. The CDR3 DNA sequence: TGCGCCAGCAGCGGGCAGGGATACAATGAGCAGTTCTTC. Translating it yields CASSGQGYNEQFF. Variable domain in full (rest from reference TRBV5-1 and TRBJ2-1): KAGVTQTPRYLIKTRGQQVTLSCSPISGHRSVSWYQQTPGQGLQFLFEYFSETQRNKGNFPGRFSGRQFSNSRSEMNVSTLELGDSALYLCASSGQGYNEQFFGPGTRLTVL.

V usage is TRBV19 and J usage is TRBJ2-2, with TRBD2 matching 16 bases. The length of the CDR3 is 22 residues. The trim removed 4 bases at V and 0 bases at J, leaving 14 bases unmatched. The germline V gene has CDR1 LNHDA and CDR2 SQIVND (reference sequence). As DNA, the CDR3 is TGTGCCAGTAGTACCCGCGACGTGGGACTAGCGGGAGGGTACGCGAACACCGGGGAGCTGTTTTTT. Translating it yields CASSTRDVGLAGGYANTGELFF.

The V and J genes are TRBV19 and TRBJ2-5; D is possibly TRBD1 or TRBD2 (5 bases each). Trimming stripped 7 bases from V and 4 bases from J, with 19 bases between. This CDR3 region has 15 residues. CDR1 is LNHDA and CDR2 is SQIVND in the germline V gene (reference sequence). CDR3 bases: TGTGCCAGTAACCCGGGGCTGCGTTTAGGAGAGACCCAGTACTTC. This translates into CASNPGLRLGETQYF.

The chain combines TRBV14 with TRBJ2-3; 12 positions agree with TRBD2. This CDR3 has 16 amino acids. J was trimmed by 3 bases and V by 1 base; bases with no gene match: 2. Germline lookup yields CDR1 SGHDN and CDR2 FVKESK. CDR3 loop: CASSQGLAGGTDTQYF. In nucleotides, the CDR3 is TGTGCCAGCAGCCAAGGTCTAGCGGGAGGGACAGATACGCAGTATTTT.

This clone was recorded only once. The rearrangement links TRBV7-5 to TRBJ2-7. TRBV7-5 is classified as a pseudogene. The CDR3 has 16 residues. The CDR3 reads CARSLAGTSPSYEQYF. The CDR3 nucleotides read TGTGCCAGAAGCTTAGCGGGCACCTCTCCCTCCTACGAGCAGTACTTC.

V and J are TRBV14 and TRBJ2-3; TRBD1 matches 10 bases. Germline V gene sequence: CDR1 SGHDN, CDR2 FVKESK. The CDR3 extends over 18 amino acids. The J segment lost 2 bases and the V segment lost 5 bases, leaving 13 bases of the junction unmatched. CDR3 in amino acids: CASSFRDRGGRLTDTQYF. CDR3 nucleotide sequence: TGTGCCAGCAGCTTCCGGGACAGGGGTGGCAGGCTCACAGATACGCAGTATTTT.

This clone was detected once. V gene TRBV19 combines with J gene TRBJ2-1; D unclear. The CDR3 extends over 15 amino acids. V lost 5 bases, J lost 4 bases, and 15 bases lay in between. In germline, CDR1 is LNHDA, CDR2 SQIVND (reference sequence). The CDR3 sequence is CASSPNKAPYNEQFF. Written as DNA, the CDR3 is TGTGCCAGTAGTCCCAACAAGGCCCCATACAATGAGCAGTTCTTC.

V and J are TRBV2 and TRBJ2-5; D is perhaps TRBD2 (6 bases). The CDR3 totals 13 residues. Germline CDR1 reads SNHLY; CDR2 reads FYNNEI. V lost 4 bases to trimming and J lost 2 bases, with 8 bases between them. The CDR3: CASSVLAQETQYF. CDR3 DNA: TGTGCCAGCAGTGTGCTAGCGCAAGAGACCCAGTACTTC.

The chain joins TRBV5-1 to TRBJ2-3, with D uncertain. This CDR3 region has 14 residues. Trimming removed 2 bases at V and 1 base at J, with 8 bases between. From germline, CDR1 is SGHRS and CDR2 YFSETQ. The CDR3 DNA sequence: TGCGCCAGCAGCTTACAGATGGGCACAGATACGCAGTATTTT. It translates to CASSLQMGTDTQYF.

The chain is built from TRBV11-2 and TRBJ2-1, with a weak D call TRBD2 (6 bases). V was clipped by 3 bases and J by 7 bases, with 10 bases between them. The CDR3 extends over 13 amino acids. The germline gives CDR1 SGHAT, CDR2 FQNNGV. CDR3 sequence reads: CASSFGLTNEQFF. In DNA, the CDR3 is TGTGCCAGCAGCTTCGGACTAACAAATGAGCAGTTCTTC.

This clone was counted a single time. This sequence joins TRBV5-5 and TRBJ2-1; TRBD2 matches 8 bases. The trim removed 3 bases at V and 3 bases at J, leaving 11 bases unmatched. In germline, CDR1 is SGHKS, CDR2 YYEKEE (reference sequence). The CDR3 has 17 amino acids. CDR3 residues: CASSWGGGLGGYNEQFF. For the CDR3, the DNA is TGTGCCAGCAGCTGGGGCGGGGGACTAGGGGGCTACAATGAGCAGTTCTTC.

This chain links TRBV6-1 with TRBJ2-3; no clear D gene. Germline V lookup: CDR1 MNHNS, CDR2 SASEGT. Deletions cut 3 bases from V and 4 bases from J, with 17 bases between. This CDR3 spans 16 amino acids. The CDR3 sequence: CASSDLAPLGADTQYF. The DNA of the CDR3 is TGTGCCAGCAGTGATTTAGCTCCCCTTGGGGCAGATACGCAGTATTTT.

V and J are TRBV5-1 and TRBJ2-7, with 9 bases matching TRBD1. Per germline, CDR1 SGHRS and CDR2 YFSETQ. Unmatched junction bases numbered 9, after V lost 4 bases and J lost 1 base. The CDR3 covers 16 residues. CDR3 residues: CASSAGVQGASYEQYF. The CDR3 coding sequence is TGCGCCAGCAGCGCCGGGGTACAGGGGGCGTCCTACGAGCAGTACTTC.

V is TRBV7-9 and J is TRBJ1-4; D perhaps matches TRBD1 (5 bases). The ends were cut back, 4 bases at V and 0 bases at J, with 18 bases in the middle. Germline V lookup: CDR1 SEHNR, CDR2 FQNEAQ (reference sequence). CDR3 length: 18 residues. CDR3 sequence: CASSSPSRQLSTNEKLFF. The CDR3 DNA is TGTGCCAGCAGCTCCCCCTCCAGACAGCTATCAACTAATGAAAAACTGTTTTTT.